This T cell receptor (beta chain) was found in a study of regulatory T cells in long-lasting Graves disease. Overall study findings and caveats: Persistent patients had more shared public clonotypes (roughly 2,500) than new patients (roughly 970).

V dropped 5 bases and J dropped 6; count of bases not matched to a gene: 2. Looked up from germline, CDR1 is SEHNR and CDR2 is FQNEAQ (reference sequence). The CDR3 sequence is 14 residues long. Time point of the sample: newly diagnosed GD, antithyroid drugs for less than 3 months. PBMC-extracted RNA yielded the TCR library. American Thyroid Association guidelines were used to diagnose Graves' disease. An endocrinology department in Xi'an, China, supplied the patients. With regard to this clonotype: Antigen: not known.

TCR beta libraries were built with iRepertoire HTBI primers and Arm-PCR of CDR3 regions. TCRdb independently ran MiXCR on the multiplex PCR reads; one entry per CDR3 protein. Of about 430,000 distinct CDR3 sequences listed, around 16% were seen once; the top ten hold 7.8%. This same sample was also part of a study on T cells in Graves' hyperthyroidism and ophthalmopathy. According to that study: RT-PCR in the first round (using the HTBI primer set) targeted the TCR CDR3.

The sample consisted of peripheral blood mononuclear cells (PBMCs), taken at new diagnosis, from a patient treated with antithyroid drugs. The sequence came from a woman between 40 and 55 years old with Graves disease. This chain links TRBV7-9 with TRBJ2-3, with TRBD2 matching 13 bases. CDR3 residues: CASSKLAGGDTQYF. The CDR3 DNA reads as TGTGCCAGCAGCAAACTAGCGGGAGGGGATACGCAGTATTTT.